This TCR beta chain was captured in a study of a mutant IDH1 vaccine in newly diagnosed glioma. On the study more broadly: Initiation of the vaccine course occurred 4-6 weeks after radiotherapy alone, or alongside temozolomide cycles. Antecedent treatment encompassed radiotherapy, temozolomide, or their combination; the majority received both.

The method was immunoSEQ multiplex PCR; TCRdb's version includes in-frame clones alone and lacks a portion of them. Altogether about 32,000 clones are present, 78% being singletons, with the ten largest covering approximately 11%. Remarks on this clone: The antigen is not known.

The germline CDR1 and CDR2 sequences are KGHSH and LQKENI. Trimming took off 2 bases at V and 6 bases at J, with 13 bases between the two ends. The CDR3 sequence is 15 residues long. As to time point: week 35, safety follow-up. Every vaccine dose comprised 300 ug of mutant IDH1 20-mer peptide plus topical imiquimod. Patients came in for eight vaccinations, in weeks 1, 3, 5, 7, 11, 15, 19 and 23. New WHO grade 3 or 4 IDH1-mutant, ATRX-lost astrocytomas were present in all donors. The receptor was derived from a woman aged 35 to 49 with glioma. The genes are TRBV18 and TRBJ2-2; perhaps TRBD1 as D (5 bases). The sample here was PBMCs, taken from a glioma patient whose treatment included an IDH1 peptide vaccine. The CDR3 coding sequence is TGTGCCAGCTCACCATTCCCAGGGTCGGCCGGGGAGCTGTTTTTT. Protein sequence: CASSPFPGSAGELFF.